Listed here are 22 T cell receptor beta chains from one sample, sequenced in a study of cytomegalovirus exposure and HLA in healthy donors. The study ran its PCR with 60 Vbeta and 13 Jbeta primers. This table comes from immunoSEQ multiplex PCR, and its TCRdb copy is limited to in-frame clones, with some not included. The sample lists under 150,000 clones, 78% seen once, with roughly 6.3% in the top ten. The specimen sequenced was PBMCs. These receptors were taken from a woman in her forties in good health and CMV-seronegative.

The chain uses TRBV5-1 and TRBJ2-7, with D possibly being TRBD1 (6 bases). The germline V and J ends were trimmed by 2 bases and 3 bases, with 15 bases remaining between them. CDR3 length equals 15 residues. In germline, CDR1 is SGHRS, CDR2 YFSETQ. The CDR3 loop is CASSFFAGVVYEQYF. CDR3 coding DNA: TGCGCCAGCAGCTTTTTTGCAGGGGTCGTCTACGAGCAGTACTTC.

This chain uses TRBV9 with TRBJ2-3; 10 bases agree with TRBD2. CDR1 is SGDLS and CDR2 is YYNGEE in the germline V gene. This CDR3 is built from 15 residues. Trimming cost V 3 bases and J 1 base; bases outside gene matches: 2. The CDR3 reads CASSDSGRGTDTQYF. The CDR3, as DNA: TGTGCCAGCAGCGACAGCGGGAGGGGCACAGATACGCAGTATTTT. Full variable domain (outside the CDR3, taken from reference TRBV9 and TRBJ2-3): DSGVTQTPKHLITATGQRVTLRCSPRSGDLSVYWYQQSLDQGLQFLIQYYNGEERAKGNILERFSAQQFPDLHSELNLSSLELGDSALYFCASSDSGRGTDTQYFGPGTRLTVL.

This clone occurred once. J is TRBJ2-4 and V is TRBV5-4; TRBD1 aligns across 8 bases. The trim removed 3 bases at V and 1 base at J, leaving 9 bases unmatched. This CDR3 comprises 17 residues. From germline, CDR1 is SGHNT and CDR2 YYREEE (reference sequence). The CDR3 region is CASSSPDREEAKNIQYF. Written as DNA, the CDR3 is TGTGCCAGCAGCTCGCCGGACAGGGAGGAGGCCAAAAACATTCAGTACTTC.

The chain combines TRBV4-1 with TRBJ2-1, with 12 positions matching TRBD2. Unmatched junction bases numbered 3, after V lost 1 base and J lost 2 bases. Looked up from germline, CDR1 is MGHRA and CDR2 is YSYEKL. The CDR3 has 17 amino acids. CDR3 in amino acids: CASSQGASGGAYNEQFF. The CDR3 DNA sequence: TGCGCCAGCAGCCAAGGGGCTAGCGGGGGGGCCTACAATGAGCAGTTCTTC.

This clone was recorded a few times. The same CDR3 also results from other DNA sequences found in this sample. This rearrangement joins TRBV11-2 to TRBJ2-1, with 8 positions matching TRBD2. In germline, CDR1 is SGHAT, CDR2 FQNNGV. J was trimmed by 4 bases and V by 0 bases; bases with no gene match: 2. There are 15 residues in the CDR3. CDR3 residues: CASSLEPSGYNEQFF. Here the CDR3 DNA reads TGTGCCAGCAGCTTAGAGCCTAGCGGGTACAATGAGCAGTTCTTC.

The rearrangement uses TRBV7-8 and TRBJ2-2; no definite D call. The germline CDR1 and CDR2 sequences are SGHVS and FQNEAQ. The V end was cut by 0 bases, the J end by 7 bases, with 12 bases between. The CDR3 contains 15 residues. The CDR3 sequence is CASSLAAGRVGELFF. In nucleotides, the CDR3 is TGTGCCAGCAGCTTAGCGGCCGGTCGGGTCGGGGAGCTGTTTTTT.

The genes are TRBV19 and TRBJ2-2, with TRBD2 matching 9 bases. CDR3 length equals 17 residues. Per the germline V gene, CDR1 is LNHDA and CDR2 is SQIVND (reference sequence). With 10 bases clipped from V and 2 bases from J, the junction kept 14 bases outside the gene matches. The CDR3 region has the DNA TGTGCCACCGATAGGGCGGGAGGGCCTCTTAACACCGGGGAGCTGTTTTTT. Its translation is CATDRAGGPLNTGELFF.

The V and J genes are TRBV5-1 and TRBJ2-5; TRBD2 aligns across 11 bases. The CDR3 contains 16 residues. CDR1 and CDR2 from the germline V gene are SGHRS and YFSETQ. Trimming took 2 bases from V and 5 from J; bases not matched to a gene: 8. The CDR3 DNA sequence: TGCGCCAGCAGCTTCGGGACTAGCGGATACCGGGAGACCCAGTACTTC. The encoded protein is CASSFGTSGYRETQYF.

This chain joins TRBV4-1 and TRBJ1-1; D remains unclear. V lost 3 bases, J lost 4 bases, and 3 bases lay in between. Germline lookup yields CDR1 MGHRA and CDR2 YSYEKL. The CDR3 is 11 amino acids. The CDR3 spells CASSHFTEAFF. CDR3 in DNA: TGCGCCAGCAGCCACTTCACTGAAGCTTTCTTT.

CDR3 in amino acids: CASSLRGTSGGNTQYF. CDR3 sequence (DNA): TGTGCCAGCAGCTTGAGGGGGACTAGCGGTGGGAATACGCAGTATTTT. This chain links TRBV5-5 with TRBJ2-3, with TRBD2 matching over 11 bases. V gave up 1 base and J gave up 7 bases; unmatched junction bases: 8. The CDR3 is 16 amino acids. In germline, CDR1 is SGHKS, CDR2 YYEKEE (reference sequence).

This chain uses TRBV27 with TRBJ2-3; D is uncertain. Trimming took off 3 bases at V and 4 bases at J, with 8 bases between the two ends. Germline V gene data show CDR1 as MNHEY and CDR2 as SMNVEV (reference sequence). This CDR3 is 13 amino acids long. CDR3 region: CASSFAVSDTQYF. For the CDR3, the DNA is TGTGCCAGCAGTTTCGCAGTTTCAGATACGCAGTATTTT.

This chain links TRBV10-3 with TRBJ1-3, with D hard to call. Between the trimmed V and J ends, which lost 7 bases and 2 bases, there was a span of 15 bases. CDR1 is ENHRY and CDR2 is SYGVKD in the germline V gene. This CDR3 has 15 amino acids. The CDR3 here is CAITKDGAAGNTIYF. CDR3 coding DNA: TGTGCCATCACTAAAGACGGAGCCGCTGGAAACACCATATATTTT.

This clone has a single count. The chain joins TRBV18 to TRBJ2-1; D unresolved. Germline V CDR1 and CDR2: KGHSH, LQKENI. The CDR3 sequence is 12 residues long. V was clipped by 8 bases and J by 8 bases, with 13 bases between them. The DNA of the CDR3 is TGTGCCAGCCATGGAGTAGGCGATGAGCAGTTCTTC. Translating gives CASHGVGDEQFF.

The rearrangement joins TRBV19 to TRBJ1-5, with TRBD1 matching over 7 bases. Germline CDR1 and CDR2: LNHDA and SQIVND (reference sequence). The CDR3 has 13 residues. Germline trimming cut 9 bases from V and 3 bases from J; bases unmatched to any gene: 5. CDR3 in amino acids: CASGGTVNQPQHF. CDR3 DNA sequence: TGTGCCAGCGGAGGGACAGTCAATCAGCCCCAGCATTTT.

This clone was detected a few times. The chain employs TRBV6-4 and TRBJ2-1, with TRBD2 identical over 10 bases. The V and J ends lost 5 bases and 5 bases, in that order; junction bases with no gene match: 9. CDR1 and CDR2 from the germline V gene are MRHNA and SNTAGT. The CDR3 runs to 16 residues. The CDR3 spells CASSRASGSGDNEQFF. The CDR3 DNA sequence: TGTGCCAGCAGTCGGGCTAGCGGGAGTGGGGACAATGAGCAGTTCTTC.

The genes are TRBV18 and TRBJ2-3; TRBD2 aligns across 8 bases. The V segment lost 6 bases and the J segment 4 bases; nucleotides outside the gene matches: 3. Germline V gene data show CDR1 as KGHSH and CDR2 as LQKENI. CDR3 size: 13 residues. The CDR3 DNA follows: TGTGCCAGCTCTACCGGGGGGGCAGATACGCAGTATTTT. This codes for CASSTGGADTQYF.

This clone was counted between two and nine times. The chain employs TRBV5-1 and TRBJ2-5; D gene unclear. With 7 bases removed from V and 5 bases from J, the gap between germline ends came to 12 bases. Germline loops: CDR1 SGHRS, CDR2 YFSETQ. The CDR3 spans 12 residues. The CDR3 DNA follows: TGCGCCAGCGGCGATGACATCGAGACCCAGTACTTC. This translates into CASGDDIETQYF. The entire variable domain, with the rest obtained from reference TRBV5-1 and TRBJ2-5, is as follows: KAGVTQTPRYLIKTRGQQVTLSCSPISGHRSVSWYQQTPGQGLQFLFEYFSETQRNKGNFPGRFSGRQFSNSRSEMNVSTLELGDSALYLCASGDDIETQYFGPGTRLLVL.

This clone was seen a handful of times. This chain joins TRBV6-5 and TRBJ1-2; 7 nucleotides line up with TRBD1. The CDR3 loop spans 14 amino acids. Germline V gene lookup returns CDR1 MNHEY and CDR2 SVGAGI. Unmatched junction bases numbered 5, after V lost 2 bases and J lost 5 bases. CDR3 DNA sequence: TGTGCCAGCAGTTACGACAGGGCTCCGTATGGCTACACCTTC. Translated, it gives CASSYDRAPYGYTF.

This clone was picked up one time. The CDR3, as DNA: TGTGCCAGCAGCGTGAGCGGGGCCCCTAATGAGCAGTTCTTC. This sequence encodes CASSVSGAPNEQFF. This rearrangement joins TRBV9 to TRBJ2-1; 7 bases are shared with TRBD2. The CDR3 is made up of 14 amino acids. Germline CDR1 SGDLS, CDR2 YYNGEE. With V trimmed by 2 bases and J by 7 bases, 6 bases remained unmatched.

The chain links TRBV21-1 to TRBJ1-6. TRBV21-1 is a documented pseudogene. This CDR3 has 18 amino acids. The CDR3 protein is CASSWRAGGAESGSPLHF. The CDR3 DNA reads TGTGCCAGCAGCTGGCGGGCGGGGGGCGCAGAAAGCGGATCACCCCTCCACTTT.

The table lists this clone with a count of one. The chain recombines TRBV5-4 with TRBJ2-7, with TRBD1 matching 7 bases. CDR3 length equals 13 residues. With V trimmed by 3 bases and J by 4 bases, 4 bases remained unmatched. Germline V gene data show CDR1 as SGHNT and CDR2 as YYREEE (reference sequence). The CDR3 bases are TGTGCCAGCAGCTACGGGACAGCATACGAGCAGTACTTC. Translated: CASSYGTAYEQYF. Combining the CDR3 with reference TRBV5-4 and TRBJ2-7 gives the whole variable domain ETGVTQSPTHLIKTRGQQVTLRCSSQSGHNTVSWYQQALGQGPQFIFQYYREEENGRGNFPPRFSGLQFPNYSSELNVNALELDDSALYLCASSYGTAYEQYFGPGTRLTVT.

The rearrangement uses TRBV15 and TRBJ1-5, with D maybe TRBD1 (5 bases). V was pared by 0 bases and J by 0 bases, with 12 bases between. The CDR3 spans 17 residues. Per the germline V gene, CDR1 is LNHNV and CDR2 is YYDKDF (reference sequence). This chain's CDR3 is CATSRDLNQGSNQPQHF. In DNA, the CDR3 is TGTGCCACCAGCAGAGATTTAAATCAGGGTAGCAATCAGCCCCAGCATTTT.